The present TCR beta chain was sequenced within a study of healthy donors' naive CD4 and CD8 T cells. Study at large: A new alpha primer set targeted every functional IMGT alpha variant. Points from the study as a whole: Reportedly, most V and J gene segments showed naive CD4+ versus CD8+ bias.

The CDR3 covers 16 residues. After removal of 2 bases from V and 3 bases from J, the junction contained 8 bases not matched to a gene. CDR1 MNHEY and CDR2 SVGAGI come from the germline V gene. Each TCR library used approximately 500 ng of total RNA and a linear amplification protocol. TCRdb independently ran MiXCR on the reads; one entry per CDR3 protein. The table shows about 180,000 distinct CDR3 sequences, with about 74% occurring only once. In this sample, this clonotype turned up a few times. Its antigen is unidentified. Naive T cells were sorted: CD4+CD8-CD45RO-CD45RA+ for CD4+, CD8+CD4-CD45RA+CD27bright for CD8+.

The specimen was naive CD4+ and CD8+ T cells sorted from blood, pooled from several donors. This receptor was taken from a pool of human donors in good health; the sample pools cells from several healthy donors. The chain carries TRBV6-5 and TRBJ1-1; TRBD1 matches at 8 bases. The CDR3 sequence: CASSYHPDRGDTEAFF. CDR3 bases: TGTGCCAGCAGTTACCATCCAGACAGGGGAGACACTGAAGCTTTCTTT.